The 20 T cell receptor beta chains in this list originate from one sample, sequenced in a study of T cell responses to AZD1222 COVID-19 vaccine. The table came from immunoSEQ multiplex PCR; TCRdb's copy has only in-frame clones and leaves some out. Seen here are 130,000 to 150,000 clones, 90% observed once, and the top ten hold roughly 3.1%. The source was peripheral blood, collected on day 0 of AZD1222 vaccination. Receptors were obtained from an adult in good health.

The chain uses TRBV29-1 and TRBJ2-3; D perhaps matches TRBD1 (5 bases). The length of the CDR3 is 15 residues. The V gene lost 2 bases and the J gene lost 6 bases, with 18 bases spanning the gap. From germline, CDR1 is SQVTM and CDR2 ANQGSEA. CDR3 nucleotides: TGCAGCGTTGAAATTTCTGGACACCCGGTTGATACGCAGTATTTT. Its translation: CSVEISGHPVDTQYF.

The chain recombines TRBV7-9 with TRBJ1-1, with TRBD1 matching 7 bases. The CDR3 spans 17 residues. Germline V gives CDR1 SEHNR, CDR2 FQNEAQ (reference sequence). With 1 base clipped from V and 5 bases from J, the junction kept 13 bases outside the gene matches. DNA for the CDR3: TGTGCCAGCAGCTTAGTGAGGACAGGAGTTGGGATGACTGAAGCTTTCTTT. Encoded protein: CASSLVRTGVGMTEAFF. Combining the CDR3 with reference TRBV7-9 and TRBJ1-1 gives the whole variable domain DTGVSQNPRHKITKRGQNVTFRCDPISEHNRLYWYRQTLGQGPEFLTYFQNEAQLEKSRLLSDRFSAERPKGSFSTLEIQRTEQGDSAMYLCASSLVRTGVGMTEAFFGQGTRLTVV.

The chain recombines TRBV6-5 with TRBJ1-5; no clear D. Per germline, CDR1 MNHEY and CDR2 SVGAGI. The CDR3 runs to 15 residues. V was pared by 5 bases and J by 4 bases, with 15 bases between. The DNA of the CDR3 is TGTGCCAGCAGTATAGAGGGCCGTAGGAATCAGCCCCAGCATTTT. Protein sequence: CASSIEGRRNQPQHF.

CDR3 protein: CASSLGGFSGNTIYF. The CDR3 coding sequence is TGTGCCAGCAGCTTAGGCGGATTCTCTGGAAACACCATATATTTT. V usage is TRBV11-3 and J usage is TRBJ1-3; D is undetermined. The V end lost 1 base, the J end lost 0 bases, and 7 bases lay between the germline ends. The CDR3 sequence is 15 residues long. Germline V gene lookup returns CDR1 SGHNT and CDR2 YENEEA.

This chain connects TRBV6-4 to TRBJ2-3; 16 bases match TRBD2. V shed 2 bases and J 6 bases; nucleotides not matched to a gene: 5. This CDR3 is 17 amino acids long. CDR1 is MRHNA, CDR2 SNTAGT, per germline. The CDR3 sequence is CASSDQGLAGGPDTQYF. As DNA, the CDR3 is TGTGCCAGCAGTGACCAGGGACTAGCGGGAGGGCCGGATACGCAGTATTTT.

J is TRBJ1-5 and V is TRBV3-1 (or the pseudogene TRBV3-2); the D gene is possibly TRBD1 (5 bases). The CDR3 totals 15 residues. The germline gives CDR1 LGHDT, CDR2 YNNKEL (reference sequence). V lost 0 bases and J lost 7, with 13 bases in between. CDR3 DNA sequence: TGTGCCAGCAGCCAAGATGGGGGGTTCGGGCAGCCCCAGCATTTT. Its translation: CASSQDGGFGQPQHF.

V usage is TRBV7-2 and J usage is TRBJ2-3, with D maybe TRBD2 (6 bases). The CDR3 runs to 16 residues. Germline CDR1 SGHTA, CDR2 FQGNSA. V lost 5 bases and J 1 base, leaving 16 bases between the germline ends. The CDR3 DNA follows: TGTGCCAGCAGCCGGGTGCTCGGGAGACGCACAGATACGCAGTATTTT. Protein sequence: CASSRVLGRRTDTQYF. Variable domain in full (rest from reference TRBV7-2 and TRBJ2-3): GAGVSQSPSNKVTEKGKDVELRCDPISGHTALYWYRQSLGQGLEFLIYFQGNSAPDKSGLPSDRFSAERTGGSVSTLTIQRTQQEDSAVYLCASSRVLGRRTDTQYFGPGTRLTVL.

This rearrangement joins TRBV19 to TRBJ2-2; 8 bases fit TRBD2. Germline V gene lookup returns CDR1 LNHDA and CDR2 SQIVND (reference sequence). Germline trimming cut 6 bases from V and 0 bases from J; bases unmatched to any gene: 6. The CDR3 loop spans 16 amino acids. CDR3 sequence reads: CASRLAGTTNTGELFF. CDR3 DNA: TGTGCCAGTAGGCTAGCGGGCACTACGAACACCGGGGAGCTGTTTTTT.

The chain couples TRBV5-1 to TRBJ1-1; 7 bases agree with TRBD1. This CDR3 is built from 15 residues. Trimming cost V 3 bases and J 0 bases; bases outside gene matches: 5. Germline CDR1 SGHRS, CDR2 YFSETQ. The CDR3 loop reads CASSSGTALNTEAFF. The CDR3 DNA is TGCGCCAGCAGCTCCGGGACAGCCTTGAACACTGAAGCTTTCTTT.

The V gene is TRBV5-1, the J gene TRBJ1-3; a weak D match, TRBD1 (6 bases). Trimming cost V 0 bases and J 0 bases, with 13 bases left between them. Germline values: CDR1 SGHRS, CDR2 YFSETQ. This CDR3 spans 17 amino acids. This chain's CDR3 is CASSLAPGTNSGNTIYF. The CDR3 nucleotides read TGCGCCAGCAGCTTGGCACCAGGGACAAACTCTGGAAACACCATATATTTT.

This chain's CDR3 is CASSLISSGGNGAQYF. For the CDR3, the DNA is TGCGCCAGCAGCTTGATCTCTAGCGGGGGCAACGGGGCCCAGTACTTC. The chain has TRBV5-1 and TRBJ2-5; 10 bases are a match to TRBD2. This CDR3 has 16 residues. Germline CDR1 and CDR2: SGHRS and YFSETQ. V lost 1 base and J lost 9; bases outside the gene matches: 12.

The gene calls are TRBV14 and TRBJ1-2; TRBD1 aligns across 9 bases. The V segment lost 2 bases and the J segment 4 bases; nucleotides outside the gene matches: 14. The germline V gene encodes CDR1 SGHDN and CDR2 FVKESK. CDR3 length equals 18 residues. CDR3 sequence: CASSQPSGTGPIFYGYTF. The CDR3 coding sequence is TGTGCCAGCAGCCAACCATCCGGGACAGGGCCAATTTTCTATGGCTACACCTTC. The variable domain in full, completed from reference TRBV14 and TRBJ1-2, reads EAGVTQFPSHSVIEKGQTVTLRCDPISGHDNLYWYRRVMGKEIKFLLHFVKESKQDESGMPNNRFLAERTGGTYSTLKVQPAELEDSGVYFCASSQPSGTGPIFYGYTFGSGTRLTVV.

This rearrangement joins TRBV7-8 to TRBJ1-4; D not resolved. The CDR3 has 16 residues. CDR1 SGHVS and CDR2 FQNEAQ come from the germline V gene. The V end was cut by 0 bases, the J end by 9 bases, with 17 bases between. The CDR3 reads CASSLARELTRKKLFF. The CDR3 DNA reads as TGTGCCAGCAGCTTAGCAAGAGAGCTAACACGAAAAAAACTGTTTTTT.

This sequence joins TRBV19 and TRBJ2-3; D not resolved. There are 13 residues in the CDR3. V lost 5 bases and J lost 1, with 7 bases in between. Germline V gene lookup returns CDR1 LNHDA and CDR2 SQIVND (reference sequence). In nucleotides, the CDR3 is TGTGCCAGTAGTGGAGCCCGCACAGATACGCAGTATTTT. This sequence encodes CASSGARTDTQYF.

In nucleotides, the CDR3 is TGTGCCAGCAGCTTGGGTGGGGGCGCAGATACGCAGTATTTT. Encoded protein: CASSLGGGADTQYF. The chain combines TRBV11-3 with TRBJ2-3, with D tentatively TRBD1 (6 bases). Deletions cut 3 bases from V and 4 bases from J, with 11 bases between. Germline values: CDR1 SGHNT, CDR2 YENEEA. This CDR3 has 14 amino acids. The whole variable domain, filled in from reference TRBV11-3 and TRBJ2-3, reads EAGVVQSPRYKIIEKKQPVAFWCNPISGHNTLYWYLQNLGQGPELLIRYENEEAVDDSQLPKDRFSAERLKGVDSTLKIQPAELGDSAVYLCASSLGGGADTQYFGPGTRLTVL.

This chain joins TRBV11-3 and TRBJ2-1; no clear D gene. This CDR3 spans 13 amino acids. V lost 1 base, J lost 5 bases, and 6 bases lay in between. Per the germline V gene, CDR1 is SGHNT and CDR2 is YENEEA. CDR3 residues: CASSLGQHNEQFF. The CDR3 DNA reads TGTGCCAGCAGCTTAGGACAACACAATGAGCAGTTCTTC.

The chain couples TRBV21-1 to TRBJ2-2; the DNA was not compared with TRBD2, the D call given in the table. TRBV21-1 is deemed a pseudogene. CDR3 size: 16 residues. CDR3 region: CASSKPGTKNTGELFF. CDR3 DNA sequence: TGTGCCAGCAGCAAGCCCGGGACTAAAAACACCGGGGAGCTGTTTTTT.

This sequence joins TRBV3-1 (or the pseudogene TRBV3-2) and TRBJ2-5, with TRBD1 as a possible D gene (5 bases). The end of the DNA is better explained by TRBJ2-7, so the J call may be wrong. Per the germline V gene, CDR1 is LGHDT and CDR2 is YNNKEL (reference sequence). CDR3 size: 15 residues. The DNA of the CDR3 is TGTGCCAGCAGCCAAGAGGCAGGGTCGACTTACGAGCAGTACTTC. It encodes CASSQEAGSTYEQYF.

This chain's CDR3 is CASSQDHAIGSIYGYTF. The DNA for the CDR3 is TGTGCCAGCAGCCAAGATCACGCCATAGGGTCGATCTATGGCTACACCTTC. The chain carries TRBV3-1 (or the pseudogene TRBV3-2) and TRBJ1-2; D remains ambiguous. Looked up from germline, CDR1 is LGHDT and CDR2 is YNNKEL (reference sequence). V was cut by 0 bases and J by 4 bases, with 18 bases left in between. The CDR3 runs 17 residues.

The genes are TRBV3-1 (or the pseudogene TRBV3-2) and TRBJ2-5; possible D gene TRBD2, 6 bases. This CDR3 contains 17 residues. The V gene lost 2 bases and the J gene lost 1 base, with 17 bases spanning the gap. CDR1 is LGHDT, CDR2 YNNKEL, per germline (reference sequence). CDR3 residues: CASSQPAGGSRQETQYF. The CDR3 DNA sequence: TGTGCCAGCAGCCAACCCGCCGGGGGTTCCCGCCAAGAGACCCAGTACTTC.